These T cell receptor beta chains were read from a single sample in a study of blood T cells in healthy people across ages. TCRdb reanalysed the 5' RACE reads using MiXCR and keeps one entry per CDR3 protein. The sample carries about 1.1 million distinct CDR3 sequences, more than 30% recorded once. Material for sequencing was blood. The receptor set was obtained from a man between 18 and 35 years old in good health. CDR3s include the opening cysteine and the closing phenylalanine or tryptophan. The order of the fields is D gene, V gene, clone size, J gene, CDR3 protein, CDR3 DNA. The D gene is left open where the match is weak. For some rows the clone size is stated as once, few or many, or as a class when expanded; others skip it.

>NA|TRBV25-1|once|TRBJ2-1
CASSESGARYNEQFF
TGTGCCAGCAGTGAATCCGGAGCCCGTTACAATGAGCAGTTCTTC
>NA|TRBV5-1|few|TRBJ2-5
CASSLSTPQETQYF
TGCGCCAGCAGCTTGTCAACGCCACAAGAGACCCAGTACTTC
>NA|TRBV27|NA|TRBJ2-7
CASSLSPTVGQYF
TGTGCCAGCAGTTTATCGCCGACTGTGGGGCAGTACTTC
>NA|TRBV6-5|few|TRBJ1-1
CASSYSDFGSPMGNTEAFF
TGTGCCAGCAGTTACTCAGATTTCGGGTCCCCCATGGGGAACACTGAAGCTTTCTTT
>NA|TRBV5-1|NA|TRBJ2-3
CASSSDTGGTDTQYF
TGCGCCAGCAGCTCAGACACCGGGGGCACAGATACGCAGTATTTT
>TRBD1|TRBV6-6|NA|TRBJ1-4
CASSYSQGVGEKLFF
TGTGCCAGCAGTTATAGTCAGGGGGTGGGTGAAAAACTGTTTTTT
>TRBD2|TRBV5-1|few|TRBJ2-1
CASSLERGRSDEQFF
TGCGCCAGCAGCTTGGAGCGGGGGCGCTCGGATGAGCAGTTCTTC
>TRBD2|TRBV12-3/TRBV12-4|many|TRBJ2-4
CASNEETGLGGIGAKNIQYF
TGTGCCAGCAACGAGGAAACCGGACTAGGTGGGATCGGGGCCAAAAACATTCAGTACTTC
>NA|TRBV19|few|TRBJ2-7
CAKGSEQYF
TGTGCCAAGGGATCCGAGCAGTACTTC
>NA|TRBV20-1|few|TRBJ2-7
CSATWAVSAYNEQYF
TGCAGTGCAACGTGGGCGGTCTCTGCCTACAATGAGCAGTACTTC
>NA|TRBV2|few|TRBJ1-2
CASSATVGYSYTF
TGTGCCAGCAGTGCCACAGTCGGGTATAGCTACACCTTC
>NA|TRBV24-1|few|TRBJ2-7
CATYAGTVNEQYF
TGTGCCACATACGCTGGGACGGTCAACGAGCAGTACTTC
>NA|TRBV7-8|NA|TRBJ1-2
CASSLDRADPNYGYTF
TGTGCCAGCAGCTTAGATAGGGCAGACCCTAACTATGGCTACACCTTC
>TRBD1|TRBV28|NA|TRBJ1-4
CATMGQPNEKLFF
TGTGCCACCATGGGACAGCCTAATGAAAAACTGTTTTTT
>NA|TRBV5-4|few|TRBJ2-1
CASALTGKQGDEQFF
TGTGCCAGCGCACTCACGGGGAAACAGGGCGATGAGCAGTTCTTC
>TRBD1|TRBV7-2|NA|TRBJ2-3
CASSLAWQGATDTQYF
TGTGCCAGCAGCTTAGCGTGGCAGGGGGCGACAGATACGCAGTATTTT